This TCR beta chain was found in a study of blood T cell repertoires in COVID-19. At the level of the study: PBMCs, B-cell-depleted T cells, or T cells were the source of the cDNA or gDNA that made up the material.

In germline, CDR1 is LNHDA, CDR2 SQIVND (reference sequence). The CDR3 sequence is 14 residues long. V lost 7 bases, J lost 6 bases, and 11 bases stayed unmatched. Seattle patients were enrolled while actively infected and followed longitudinally. The authors' processing: Using reference gene primer amplification, nucleated cell counts were estimated. Sequenced by immunoSEQ multiplex PCR; TCRdb stores in-frame clones only, minus some. V and J calls and clone size are given by that table; D and trimming were obtained from the DNA. The data hold 110,000 or so clones, with approximately 89% observed a single time.

The sequence came from a woman aged 55-70 years with COVID-19, enrolled during active disease. The J gene is TRBJ1-2, the V gene TRBV19, with 7 positions matching TRBD1. Sequences were obtained from peripheral blood. For the CDR3, the DNA is TGTGCCAGTACCCCTAGGGCCAGGGGGAATGGCTACACCTTC. Translated, it gives CASTPRARGNGYTF.